This T cell receptor (beta chain) was profiled in a study of early T cells in non-severe SARS-CoV-2 infection. V shed 6 bases, J shed 5 bases, and the junction held 5 bases outside the gene matches. The CDR3 loop spans 13 amino acids. Germline V CDR1 and CDR2: SEHNR, FQNEAQ (reference sequence). Separate cDNA molecules each had unique molecular identifiers attached to them. Using its own MiXCR run on the 5' RACE reads, TCRdb lists one record per CDR3 protein. The sample gives 40,000 to 55,000 distinct CDR3 sequences, about 9.8% of which show up once; about 8.3% is in the top ten. The receptor was derived from an adult who was a healthcare worker with PCR-confirmed SARS-CoV-2 infection or an uninfected control (not recorded which). The sequenced material came from whole blood. The chain carries TRBV7-9 and TRBJ1-1, with 8 nucleotides matching TRBD1. Written as DNA, the CDR3 is TGTGCCAGCAGAGGCAGGGGGCAGACTGAAGCTTTCTTT. Protein: CASRGRGQTEAFF.